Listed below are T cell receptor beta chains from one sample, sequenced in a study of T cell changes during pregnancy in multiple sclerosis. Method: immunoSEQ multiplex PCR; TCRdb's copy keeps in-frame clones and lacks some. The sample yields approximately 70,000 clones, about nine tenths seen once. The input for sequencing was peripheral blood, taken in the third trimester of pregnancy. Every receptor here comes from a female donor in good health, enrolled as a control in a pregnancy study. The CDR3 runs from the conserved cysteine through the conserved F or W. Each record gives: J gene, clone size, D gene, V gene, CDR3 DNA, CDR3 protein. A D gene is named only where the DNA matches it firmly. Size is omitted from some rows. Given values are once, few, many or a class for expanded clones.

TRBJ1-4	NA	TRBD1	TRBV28	TGTGCCAGCAGCCTCGCCGGGACAGCAACTAATGAAAAACTGTTTTTT	CASSLAGTATNEKLFF
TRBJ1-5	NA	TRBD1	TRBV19	TGTGCCAGTAGTACGCTAACAGGGGGCAGGGATCAGCCCCAGCATTTT	CASSTLTGGRDQPQHF
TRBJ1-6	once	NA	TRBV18	TGTGCCAGCTCCGTCGGGAATTATAATTCACCCCTCCACTTT	CASSVGNYNSPLHF
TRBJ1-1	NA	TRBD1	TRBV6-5	TGTGCCAGCACCTCACCGAGACAGGGGAGATCTGAAGCTTTCTTT	CASTSPRQGRSEAFF
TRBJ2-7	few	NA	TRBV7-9	TGTGCCAGCAGAGGGACTTATTACGAGCAGTACTTC	CASRGTYYEQYF
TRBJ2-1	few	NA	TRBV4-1	TGCGCCAGCAGCCGGTATAGTAATGAGCAGTTCTTC	CASSRYSNEQFF
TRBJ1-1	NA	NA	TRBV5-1	TGCGCCAGCAGCCTCCAGGGGCTTGGGAACACTGAAGCTTTCTTT	CASSLQGLGNTEAFF
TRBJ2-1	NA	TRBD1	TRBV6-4	TGTGCCAGCAGTGACTCGGGACAGGGGCCCTCTGCGGAGCAGTTCTTC	CASSDSGQGPSAEQFF
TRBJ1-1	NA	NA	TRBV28	TGTGCCAGCACTTATGAGGTACGCACTGAAGCTTTCTTT	CASTYEVRTEAFF
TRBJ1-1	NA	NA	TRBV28	TGTGCCAGCACCAAACAGGGACGGACTGAAGCTTTCTTT	CASTKQGRTEAFF
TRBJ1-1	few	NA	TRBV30	TGTGCCTGGATTCCCCCCGACTGGGGCAGAACTGAAGCTTTCTTT	CAWIPPDWGRTEAFF
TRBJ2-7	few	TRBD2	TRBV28	TGTGCCAGCACCCGGACTAGCGGCGGTGCTTACGAGCAGTACTTC	CASTRTSGGAYEQYF
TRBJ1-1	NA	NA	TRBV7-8	TGTGCCAGCAGCTTAGTCACAGGGTTGTCTGAAGCTTTCTTT	CASSLVTGLSEAFF
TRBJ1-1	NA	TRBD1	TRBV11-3	TGTGCCAGCAGCCTAGGACAGGGATCCACTGAAGCTTTCTTT	CASSLGQGSTEAFF
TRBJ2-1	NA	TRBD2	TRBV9	TGTGCCAGCAGCGTCAGCGGGGACCCCTACAATGAGCAGTTCTTC	CASSVSGDPYNEQFF
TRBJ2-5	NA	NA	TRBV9	TGTGCCAGCAGCGTAGAGGTGACAGCCCAAGAGACCCAGTACTTC	CASSVEVTAQETQYF
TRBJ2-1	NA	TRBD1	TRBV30	TGTGCCTGGAGCGAGATGGGCAGGGGGAGTAATGAGCAGTTCTTC	CAWSEMGRGSNEQFF
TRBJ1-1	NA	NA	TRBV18	TGTGCCAGCTCCCCCCAAAACACTGAAGCTTTCTTT	CASSPQNTEAFF
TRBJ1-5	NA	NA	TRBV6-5	TGTGCCAGCAGTGCGTGGGCGTCTAATCAGCCCCAGCATTTT	CASSAWASNQPQHF
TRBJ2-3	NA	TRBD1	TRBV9	TGTGCCAGCAGTGAACAGGGGCTTCGCACAGATACGCAGTATTTT	CASSEQGLRTDTQYF
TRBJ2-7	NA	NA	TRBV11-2	TGTGCCAGCAGCTTAGGGACTCATCGAGACGGGGTTTACGAGCAGTACTTC	CASSLGTHRDGVYEQYF
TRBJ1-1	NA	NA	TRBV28	TGTGCCAGCAGATTTACAGGGAACACTGAAGCTTTCTTT	CASRFTGNTEAFF
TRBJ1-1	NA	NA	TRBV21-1	TGTGCCAGCAGCATCCGGGACAGGGCGTCCACTGAAGCTTTCTTT	CASSIRDRASTEAFF
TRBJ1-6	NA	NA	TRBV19	TGTGCCAGTAGTATGGTGACGGGGAATTCACCCCTCCACTTT	CASSMVTGNSPLHF
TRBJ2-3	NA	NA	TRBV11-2	TGTGCCAGCAGCTTATACACAGATACGCAGTATTTT	CASSLYTDTQYF
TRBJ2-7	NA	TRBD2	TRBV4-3	TGCGCCAGCAGCCAAGATCCGGAGCGGGAGGTTTCCTACGAGCAGTACTTC	CASSQDPEREVSYEQYF
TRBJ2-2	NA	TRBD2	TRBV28	TGTGCCAGCAGCCCCTCCGGACTAGCGGGAGGGATCGGGGAGCTGTTTTTT	CASSPSGLAGGIGELFF
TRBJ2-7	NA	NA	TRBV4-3	TGCGCCAGCAGCCAAGACGGGGTTTCGGGCTACGAGCAGTACTTC	CASSQDGVSGYEQYF
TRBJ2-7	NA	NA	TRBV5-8	TGTGCCAGCAGCCACGTGGGTATTACGGCTAGCTCCTACGAGCAGTACTTC	CASSHVGITASSYEQYF
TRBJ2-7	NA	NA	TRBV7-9	TGTGCCAGCAGCGCAATACTAGTCCCCGAGCAGTACTTC	CASSAILVPEQYF
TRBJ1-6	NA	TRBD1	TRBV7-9	TGTGCCAGCAGCTTAGGGGGACAGATTTCACCCCTCCACTTT	CASSLGGQISPLHF
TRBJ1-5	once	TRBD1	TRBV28	TGTGCCAGCAGCCCTCACGCGACAGGGGGGAATCAGCCCCAGCATTTT	CASSPHATGGNQPQHF
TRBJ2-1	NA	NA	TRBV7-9	TGTGCCAGCAGCTTATTCCTGGAATTCGGGAATGAGCAGTTCTTC	CASSLFLEFGNEQFF
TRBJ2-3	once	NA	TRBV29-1	TGCAGCGTTGGGGGAAGGGACTTCACAGATACGCAGTATTTT	CSVGGRDFTDTQYF
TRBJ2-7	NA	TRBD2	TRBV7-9	TGTGCCAGCAGCTTAGAGGCTAGCGGGGGAAGGGAGCAGTACTTC	CASSLEASGGREQYF
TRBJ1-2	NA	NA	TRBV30	TGTGCCTGGAGTGCGACAGAAAACTATGGCTACACCTTC	CAWSATENYGYTF
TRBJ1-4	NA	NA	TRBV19	TGTGCCAGTAGTCGGAAGGCAGGTGCTAATGAAAAACTGTTTTTT	CASSRKAGANEKLFF
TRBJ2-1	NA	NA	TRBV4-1	TGCGCCAGCAGCCAAGATTCTGCGGGGGCTAGTGAGCAGTTCTTC	CASSQDSAGASEQFF
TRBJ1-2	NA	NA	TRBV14	TGTGCCAGCAGCCAAGTACTAGCTAACTATGGCTACACCTTC	CASSQVLANYGYTF
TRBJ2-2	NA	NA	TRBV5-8	TGTGCCAGCACCTATGTACAGGGCAGGACCGGGGAGCTGTTTTTT	CASTYVQGRTGELFF
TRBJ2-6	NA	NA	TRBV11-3	TGTGCCAGCAGCCCCCGTGGGGGGGCGGCCAGCTCTGGGGCCAACGTCCTGACTTTC	CASSPRGGAASSGANVLTF
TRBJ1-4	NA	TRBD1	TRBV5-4	TGTGCCAGCAGCTACGAAAACCCGGGACAGGGAAGGGAAAAACTGTTTTTT	CASSYENPGQGREKLFF
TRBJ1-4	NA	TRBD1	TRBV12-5	TGTGCTAGTGCTACAGGGGCAGGGTGGGAAAAACTGTTTTTT	CASATGAGWEKLFF
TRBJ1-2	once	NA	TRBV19	TGTGCCAGTAGTATATCAACCCGGAGTTATGGCTACACCTTC	CASSISTRSYGYTF
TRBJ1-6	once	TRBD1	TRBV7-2	TGTGCCAGCAGCAAAGACAGGGAGTATAATTCACCCCTCCACTTT	CASSKDREYNSPLHF
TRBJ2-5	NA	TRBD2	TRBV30	TGTGCCTGGCGACTAGCGGGGAACCAAGAGACCCAGTACTTC	CAWRLAGNQETQYF
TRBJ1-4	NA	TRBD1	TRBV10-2	TGCGCCAGCAGCGGGACAGGCACCAGAGGGAAACTGTTTTTT	CASSGTGTRGKLFF
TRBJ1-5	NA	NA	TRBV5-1	TGCGCCAGCAGCTTTAGCCCGGATAGCAATCAGCCCCAGCATTTT	CASSFSPDSNQPQHF
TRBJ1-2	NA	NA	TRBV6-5	TGTGCCAGCAGTCGCCCTACTGCGGGTAACTATGGCTACACCTTC	CASSRPTAGNYGYTF
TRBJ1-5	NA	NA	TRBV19	TGTGCCAGTAGTATTGGCGCAGGGAAACAGCCCCAGCATTTT	CASSIGAGKQPQHF
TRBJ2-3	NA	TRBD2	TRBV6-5	TGTGCCAGCAGTTACGCGGGGGGAGACGATACGCAGTATTTT	CASSYAGGDDTQYF
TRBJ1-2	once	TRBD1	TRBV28	TGTGCCAGCGGCATGGGGGACAGGGACCACTATGGCTACACCTTC	CASGMGDRDHYGYTF
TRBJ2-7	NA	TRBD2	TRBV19	TGTGCCAGTAGTACATCGGGGGGGCGTTTCTACGAGCAGTACTTC	CASSTSGGRFYEQYF